One sample yielded the 12 T cell receptor beta chains listed below, sequenced in a study of blood T cell repertoires in COVID-19. The repertoire was sequenced with immunoSEQ multiplex PCR; TCRdb's copy has only in-frame clones and lacks some. The table lists about 60,000 clones, 78% of them singletons. The sample comprised peripheral blood. The receptors here all came from a human donor in a cohort sampled during active COVID-19.

This clone was observed once. The chain has TRBV3-1 (or the pseudogene TRBV3-2) and TRBJ2-7; tentative D call: TRBD2 (5 bases). There are 13 residues in the CDR3. Germline CDR1 is LGHDT and CDR2 is YNNKEL (reference sequence). Trimming stripped 3 bases from V and 7 bases from J, with 13 bases between. The CDR3 DNA sequence: TGTGCCAGCAGCCAGGGCCTCCGGGGAGAGCAGTACTTC. Protein sequence: CASSQGLRGEQYF.

This clone has just a few counts. This chain links TRBV5-1 with TRBJ2-1, with D tentatively TRBD2 (6 bases). The CDR3 has 14 residues. The ends were cut back, 5 bases at V and 7 bases at J, with 16 bases in the middle. In germline, CDR1 is SGHRS, CDR2 YFSETQ. The CDR3 sequence: CASRLSGGQNEQFF. In DNA form, the CDR3 reads TGCGCCAGCAGATTAAGCGGAGGGCAAAATGAGCAGTTCTTC.

V is TRBV19 and J is TRBJ1-6; tentatively, D is TRBD1 (5 bases). Germline CDR1 LNHDA, CDR2 SQIVND (reference sequence). The ends were cut back, 3 bases at V and 13 bases at J, with 25 bases in the middle. This CDR3 is 17 amino acids long. This chain's CDR3 is CASSIPRGSLQAGPLHF. The CDR3 DNA sequence: TGTGCCAGTAGTATCCCAAGGGGATCCTTACAAGCAGGGCCCCTCCACTTT.

This rearrangement joins TRBV5-6 to TRBJ1-6; 7 bases match TRBD1. The V and J ends lost 3 bases and 10 bases, in that order; junction bases with no gene match: 7. Germline-derived CDR1 and CDR2 are SGHDT and YYEEEE. This CDR3 has 14 residues. CDR3 loop: CASSSDRAGSPLHF. DNA of the CDR3: TGTGCCAGCAGCTCAGACAGGGCCGGGTCACCCCTCCACTTT.

This sequence joins TRBV30 and TRBJ2-7; 10 bases agree with TRBD2. The germline V gene has CDR1 GTSNPN and CDR2 SVGIG (reference sequence). Trimming cost V 8 bases and J 1 base; bases outside gene matches: 11. This CDR3 spans 15 amino acids. The CDR3 region has the DNA TGTGCCGCCCAGTTAGCGGGGGGTTTTTCCTACGAGCAGTACTTC. Its protein is CAAQLAGGFSYEQYF.

The chain recombines TRBV4-2 with TRBJ2-7; TRBD2 matches at 12 bases. This CDR3 contains 15 residues. The V and J ends lost 4 bases and 5 bases, in that order; junction bases with no gene match: 6. Germline lookup yields CDR1 LGHNA and CDR2 YNFKEQ. CDR3 region: CASSRLAGEAHEQYF. The DNA of the CDR3 is TGTGCCAGCAGCCGACTAGCGGGAGAAGCCCACGAGCAGTACTTC.

The V call is TRBV6-5, the J call TRBJ1-6; D might be TRBD1 (6 bases). Germline loops: CDR1 MNHEY, CDR2 SVGAGI. V lost 0 bases to trimming and J lost 8 bases, with 14 bases between them. The CDR3 extends over 16 amino acids. The chain's CDR3 is CASSYSPTRTDSPLHF. The CDR3 DNA follows: TGTGCCAGCAGTTACTCCCCTACTCGGACAGATTCACCCCTCCACTTT.

This chain joins TRBV9 and TRBJ2-1; D not certain. V lost 0 bases, J lost 2 bases, and 6 bases lay in between. Per germline, CDR1 SGDLS and CDR2 YYNGEE. This CDR3 is 14 amino acids long. Here the CDR3 reads CASSVDLTYNEQFF. CDR3 bases: TGTGCCAGCAGCGTAGACCTAACCTACAATGAGCAGTTCTTC.

This clone was counted once. This sequence joins TRBV7-2 and TRBJ2-1; D gene ambiguous. Germline loops: CDR1 SGHTA, CDR2 FQGNSA. The CDR3 contains 11 residues. V shed 6 bases and J shed 4 bases, with 4 bases lying between them. CDR3 in amino acids: CASRYYNEQFF. CDR3 in DNA: TGTGCCAGCAGATATTACAATGAGCAGTTCTTC.

This clone was counted a single time. The V call is TRBV7-9, the J call TRBJ2-2; the match to TRBD1 covers 7 bases. Germline-derived CDR1 and CDR2 are SEHNR and FQNEAQ (reference sequence). The CDR3 sequence is 16 residues long. Trimming cost V 0 bases and J 0 bases; bases outside gene matches: 1. CDR3: CASSLAGTANTGELFF. Written as DNA, the CDR3 is TGTGCCAGCAGCTTAGCAGGGACAGCGAACACCGGGGAGCTGTTTTTT. Using reference TRBV7-9 and TRBJ2-2 for the parts outside the CDR3, the full variable domain is DTGVSQNPRHKITKRGQNVTFRCDPISEHNRLYWYRQTLGQGPEFLTYFQNEAQLEKSRLLSDRFSAERPKGSFSTLEIQRTEQGDSAMYLCASSLAGTANTGELFFGEGSRLTVL.

The rearrangement links TRBV18 to TRBJ1-1, with 8 bases that match TRBD1. The CDR3 has 15 residues. V shed 4 bases and J 1 base; nucleotides not matched to a gene: 5. Germline CDR1 reads KGHSH; CDR2 reads LQKENI. DNA for the CDR3: TGTGCCAGCTCACTCGGGACAGGCGGGAACACTGAAGCTTTCTTT. The encoded protein is CASSLGTGGNTEAFF.

The chain joins TRBV7-9 to TRBJ2-3; D is uncertain. The CDR3 is 14 residues long. Trimming stripped 5 bases from V and 1 base from J, with 10 bases between. The V gene's germline CDR1 is SEHNR and CDR2 FQNEAQ (reference sequence). The CDR3 reads CASSVVAGTDTQYF. CDR3 sequence (DNA): TGTGCCAGCAGCGTTGTTGCGGGCACAGATACGCAGTATTTT.